Following are 8 T cell receptor beta chains from one sample sequenced in a study of control samples from healthy donors and cancer patients. Only in-frame clones appear in the TCRdb table, and some are missing; sequencing was by immunoSEQ multiplex PCR. The table includes roughly 170,000 clones, more than 85% detected once. Sequencing was performed on blood. The receptor source for this set is a woman in her forties in good health.

The V and J genes are TRBV18 and TRBJ1-2; no clear D gene. The CDR3 is 14 amino acids. Trimming left V 3 bases short and J 4 bases short, with 12 bases between. The germline CDR1 and CDR2 sequences are KGHSH and LQKENI. The DNA of the CDR3 is TGTGCCAGCTCACCCCCGGGAGGGTCCTATGGCTACACCTTC. Protein product: CASSPPGGSYGYTF.

The J gene is TRBJ2-5, the V gene TRBV6-5, with D tentatively TRBD1 or TRBD2 (5 bases each). Trimming cost V 2 bases and J 1 base, with 11 bases left between them. The CDR3 consists of 15 residues. CDR1 and CDR2 from the germline V gene are MNHEY and SVGAGI. CDR3 nucleotides: TGTGCCAGCAGTTACATCCAGGGAGCCCAAGAGACCCAGTACTTC. It encodes CASSYIQGAQETQYF.

The J gene is TRBJ1-2, the V gene TRBV2; TRBD1 might be the D (5 bases). CDR1 is SNHLY and CDR2 is FYNNEI in the germline V gene. V was cut by 6 bases and J by 3 bases, with 11 bases left in between. This CDR3 comprises 13 residues. The CDR3 nucleotides read TGTGCCAGCAGGGACGGGGGAGACTATGGCTACACCTTC. It yields the protein CASRDGGDYGYTF.

The chain joins TRBV19 to TRBJ1-2; D remains ambiguous. The CDR3 runs 13 residues. V lost 3 bases to trimming and J lost 3 bases, with 8 bases between them. Germline lookup yields CDR1 LNHDA and CDR2 SQIVND (reference sequence). The CDR3 is CASSISGDYGYTF. Here the CDR3 DNA reads TGTGCCAGTAGTATTAGTGGGGACTATGGCTACACCTTC.

The CDR3 region has the DNA TGTGCCAGCTCACCTAATAAAGGGGAGCAGTTCTTC. It translates to CASSPNKGEQFF. This rearrangement joins TRBV18 to TRBJ2-1; D uncertain. The V gene lost 3 bases and the J gene lost 10 bases, with 10 bases spanning the gap. Germline V CDR1 and CDR2: KGHSH, LQKENI. The CDR3 runs 12 residues.

V gene TRBV6-2 or TRBV6-3 combines with J gene TRBJ1-1, with D perhaps matching TRBD1 (6 bases). Per the germline V gene, CDR1 is MNHEY and CDR2 is SVGEGT. Trimming shortened V by 0 bases and J by 4 bases, and 15 bases separated the two germline ends. The CDR3 totals 16 residues. The CDR3 coding sequence is TGTGCCAGCAGTTACTCATCCCGGGGGGCCGTCACTGAAGCTTTCTTT. This codes for CASSYSSRGAVTEAFF.

J is TRBJ1-1 and V is TRBV3-1 (or the pseudogene TRBV3-2), with a possible D match to TRBD1 (5 bases). CDR1 and CDR2 (germline): LGHDT, YNNKEL (reference sequence). The V end lost 0 bases, the J end lost 11 bases, and 19 bases lay between the germline ends. This CDR3 is 15 amino acids long. The CDR3 DNA reads TGTGCCAGCAGCCAAGATTATAAGGCGGGGACGGGCGCTTTCTTT. This sequence encodes CASSQDYKAGTGAFF.

This chain connects TRBV6-6 to TRBJ2-7; TRBD1 aligns across 10 bases. The CDR3 is made up of 15 amino acids. From germline, CDR1 is MNHNY and CDR2 SVGAGI (reference sequence). V trimming: 0 bases; J trimming: 6 bases; junction bases outside the gene matches: 5. CDR3 sequence: CASSYSIDRGREQYF. CDR3 coding DNA: TGTGCCAGCAGTTACTCGATCGACAGGGGGCGCGAGCAGTACTTC.